This T cell receptor beta chain was identified in a study of T cells after yellow fever vaccination. Whole-study context: Fractions low in cell number were prepared with SMART-Seq v4 Ultra Low Input. Overall study findings and caveats: Weaker overall was a secondary response that nonetheless peaked faster, on day 5 versus 15. Within FACS-sorted repertoires, abundant clonotypes contaminating from the bulk population could be present.

TCR cDNA was made by 5'RACE template switching, adding a universal primer site and UMIs. TCRdb called the 5' RACE reads again in MiXCR, with one record for every CDR3 protein. The sample comprises some 560,000 distinct CDR3 sequences, about a sixth of which are singletons, and 17% rests with the top ten. On this clonotype: Its specificity is unknown.

Germline loops: CDR1 LGHDT, CDR2 YNNKEL (reference sequence). The ends were cut back, 7 bases at V and 4 bases at J, with 20 bases in the middle. The CDR3 covers 16 residues. V usage is TRBV3-1 and J usage is TRBJ2-1; D is possibly TRBD2 (7 bases). Sequenced here: PBMCs, sampled 5 days after the first yellow fever vaccination. The sequence derives from a man aged 18-30 years who received the YFV17D yellow fever vaccine. CDR3 DNA: TGTGCCAGCACCGCGACCTCGGGGGGCTTATACAATGAGCAGTTCTTC. Its translation: CASTATSGGLYNEQFF.